This T cell receptor (beta chain) was sequenced during a study of OX40 agonist ivuxolimab in advanced cancers. Study-level results: The specificity for antigen of the expanded peripheral T cells was not determined.

TCRdb's copy holds only in-frame clones and misses some; the assay was immunoSEQ multiplex PCR. The sample lists about 46,000 clones; about 89% were seen once. The CDR3 extends over 15 amino acids. Germline trimming cut 2 bases from V and 7 bases from J; bases unmatched to any gene: 7. Germline assignment: CDR1 LNHDA and CDR2 SQIVND (reference sequence). Autoimmune disease history or systemic immunosuppression meant exclusion. In the case of this clone: What it binds is not known.

Sequences were derived from CD4+ or CD8+ T cells sorted from blood, sampled in a trial of the OX40 agonist ivuxolimab. This receptor was identified in an adult with an advanced solid tumor such as melanoma, head and neck, liver or kidney cancer. This chain links TRBV19 with TRBJ1-5; TRBD1 matches 8 bases. CDR3: CASSISQGAKQPQHF. CDR3 bases: TGTGCCAGTAGTATATCCCAGGGGGCAAAGCAGCCCCAGCATTTT. Combining the CDR3 with reference TRBV19 and TRBJ1-5 gives the whole variable domain DGGITQSPKYLFRKEGQNVTLSCEQNLNHDAMYWYRQDPGQGLRLIYYSQIVNDFQKGDIAEGYSVSREKKESFPLTVTSAQKNPTAFYLCASSISQGAKQPQHFGDGTRLSIL.